Sequencing of this T cell receptor beta chain was carried out in a study of T cell responses to AZD1222 COVID-19 vaccine. A remark on this clone: As yet, its antigen is unknown. Other DNA variants within this sample encode the same CDR3.

General study results and limits: Sampling that yielded the repertoires occurred only after the peak T cell response. CD4 TCRs covered the whole spike, strongest at regions 160-218 and 743-854. Most donors were white British and more were female, and clonal diversity was possibly underestimated.

Investigators merged groups given second doses at roughly 4 or roughly 12 weeks. The data were produced by immunoSEQ multiplex PCR, yet TCRdb's version contains in-frame clones alone and is incomplete. Among fewer than 90,000 clones, 89% were seen once, and the ten largest hold about 5.5%. This CDR3 is built from 13 residues. With 3 bases removed from V and 4 bases from J, the gap between germline ends came to 9 bases. Germline loops: CDR1 SGHTA, CDR2 FQGTGA. This rearrangement joins TRBV7-3 to TRBJ1-1; D unclear. This material consisted of peripheral blood, taken 28 days after the second AZD1222 dose. The clonotype originates from an adult who received the AZD1222 COVID-19 vaccine. CDR3: CASSFSSSTEAFF. In DNA form, the CDR3 reads TGTGCCAGCAGCTTTTCCTCGAGCACTGAAGCTTTCTTT.